This is a list of T cell receptor beta chains from one sample in a study of blood T cell repertoires in COVID-19. Using immunoSEQ multiplex PCR, the repertoire was profiled, and TCRdb retains in-frame clones only, with some absent. The table lists 49,000 or so clones, roughly 87% of them singletons, with 5% to 7% in the top ten. Sequencing was performed on peripheral blood. The receptors come from a man between 50 and 59 years old with active COVID-19. Each CDR3 is given with its conserved first and last residue. The order of the fields is clone size, V gene, D gene, J gene, CDR3 protein, CDR3 DNA. D genes are given only for firm matches. A clone size is listed for some rows: how often the clone was seen (once, few, many), or a class if it is expanded.

size: NA
V: TRBV30
D: TRBD1
J: TRBJ1-5
CDR3: CAWTTRDRAQPQHF
DNA: TGTGCCTGGACTACCCGGGACAGGGCTCAGCCCCAGCATTTT

size: medium-sized
V: TRBV4-1
D: TRBD2
J: TRBJ2-7
CDR3: CASSQSAGGFEKAYEQYF
DNA: TGCGCCAGCAGCCAGTCAGCGGGGGGATTTGAGAAGGCGTACGAGCAGTACTTC

size: NA
V: TRBV19
D: NA
J: TRBJ2-3
CDR3: CASSSRVVLSTDTQYF
DNA: TGTGCCAGTAGTTCACGGGTCGTCCTTAGCACAGATACGCAGTATTTT

size: NA
V: TRBV7-9
D: NA
J: TRBJ1-3
CDR3: CASSPDSGTPLLPGNTIYF
DNA: TGTGCCAGCAGCCCCGACTCGGGTACACCTCTGTTGCCCGGAAACACCATATATTTT

size: NA
V: TRBV5-1
D: NA
J: TRBJ2-2
CDR3: CASSLGRANTGELFF
DNA: TGCGCCAGCAGCTTGGGCCGGGCGAACACCGGGGAGCTGTTTTTT

size: NA
V: TRBV2
D: NA
J: TRBJ1-5
CDR3: CASKRETVLNQPQHF
DNA: TGTGCCAGCAAAAGGGAGACGGTTTTGAATCAGCCCCAGCATTTT

size: NA
V: TRBV7-8
D: TRBD1
J: TRBJ1-2
CDR3: CASSFYTGAYGYTF
DNA: TGTGCCAGCAGCTTTTATACAGGGGCCTATGGCTACACCTTC

size: NA
V: TRBV6-5
D: NA
J: TRBJ1-2
CDR3: CASTETANYGYTF
DNA: TGTGCCAGCACCGAGACTGCCAACTATGGCTACACCTTC

size: NA
V: TRBV7-2
D: NA
J: TRBJ2-1
CDR3: CASSSSLINNEQFF
DNA: TGTGCCAGCAGTTCTAGTCTCATAAACAATGAGCAGTTCTTC

size: NA
V: TRBV30
D: NA
J: TRBJ2-4
CDR3: CAWRGDGSKNIQYF
DNA: TGTGCCTGGAGGGGAGATGGCAGCAAAAACATTCAGTACTTC

size: NA
V: TRBV6-4
D: NA
J: TRBJ1-5
CDR3: CASTAEKRKSNQPQHF
DNA: TGTGCCAGCACCGCTGAAAAGCGAAAGAGCAATCAGCCCCAGCATTTT

size: NA
V: TRBV6-5
D: NA
J: TRBJ1-2
CDR3: CASTPGGEAYGYTF
DNA: TGTGCCAGCACTCCCGGTGGGGAGGCCTATGGCTACACCTTC

size: NA
V: TRBV4-1
D: TRBD2
J: TRBJ2-3
CDR3: CASSQGGLAIGDTQYF
DNA: TGCGCCAGCAGCCAAGGGGGACTAGCGATTGGGGATACGCAGTATTTT

size: NA
V: TRBV5-1
D: NA
J: TRBJ2-1
CDR3: CASSLGANTYNEQFF
DNA: TGCGCCAGCAGCTTGGGGGCGAACACCTACAATGAGCAGTTCTTC

size: NA
V: TRBV4-1
D: NA
J: TRBJ1-1
CDR3: CASSDYREGNTEAFF
DNA: TGCGCCAGCAGCGATTACAGAGAGGGAAACACTGAAGCTTTCTTT

size: NA
V: TRBV7-8
D: TRBD1
J: TRBJ1-6
CDR3: CASSSRRTGLNSPLHF
DNA: TGTGCCAGCAGCTCCCGACGGACAGGGCTTAATTCACCCCTCCACTTT

size: few
V: TRBV4-1
D: TRBD1
J: TRBJ2-1
CDR3: CASSQDTGTGREQFF
DNA: TGCGCCAGCAGCCAAGATACGGGGACAGGGAGGGAGCAGTTCTTC

size: NA
V: TRBV5-4
D: TRBD2
J: TRBJ2-3
CDR3: CASIPSGAKSTDTQYF
DNA: TGTGCCAGCATTCCTAGCGGGGCAAAAAGCACAGATACGCAGTATTTT

size: NA
V: TRBV28
D: NA
J: TRBJ2-1
CDR3: CASSPQGEQFF
DNA: TGTGCCAGCAGTCCTCAGGGGGAGCAGTTCTTC

size: NA
V: TRBV24-1
D: TRBD1
J: TRBJ2-7
CDR3: CATSDGHRGGNEQYF
DNA: TGTGCCACCAGTGATGGGCACAGGGGTGGAAACGAGCAGTACTTC

size: NA
V: TRBV11-3
D: NA
J: TRBJ1-1
CDR3: CASSSGDTEAFF
DNA: TGTGCCAGCAGTTCGGGTGACACTGAAGCTTTCTTT

size: NA
V: TRBV5-1
D: NA
J: TRBJ2-5
CDR3: CASSPTTGRGETQYF
DNA: TGCGCCAGCAGCCCCACGACAGGCCGGGGAGAGACCCAGTACTTC

size: once
V: TRBV29-1
D: NA
J: TRBJ2-2
CDR3: CSVAGVTGELFF
DNA: TGCAGCGTTGCCGGGGTTACCGGGGAGCTGTTTTTT

size: NA
V: TRBV7-9
D: TRBD1
J: TRBJ1-2
CDR3: CASSSSDRSSYGYTF
DNA: TGTGCCAGCAGCTCCTCGGACAGGAGCTCCTATGGCTACACCTTC

size: NA
V: TRBV5-1
D: TRBD1
J: TRBJ2-6
CDR3: CASSVTGAGANVLTF
DNA: TGCGCCAGCAGCGTGACAGGGGCCGGGGCCAACGTCCTGACTTTC

size: NA
V: TRBV19
D: TRBD2
J: TRBJ2-7
CDR3: CASSMTLAGPSYEQYF
DNA: TGTGCCAGTAGTATGACCCTAGCGGGGCCCTCCTACGAGCAGTACTTC

size: NA
V: TRBV15
D: NA
J: TRBJ1-4
CDR3: CATSWGATNEKLFF
DNA: TGTGCCACCAGTTGGGGAGCAACTAATGAAAAACTGTTTTTT

size: NA
V: TRBV5-1
D: TRBD1
J: TRBJ1-1
CDR3: CASSRPGQGAEAFF
DNA: TGCGCCAGCAGCCGCCCGGGACAGGGGGCTGAAGCTTTCTTT

size: once
V: TRBV4-2
D: TRBD2
J: TRBJ2-2
CDR3: CASSPLASGNTGGELFF
DNA: TGTGCCAGCAGCCCCCTGGCTAGCGGGAATACGGGGGGGGAGCTGTTTTTT

size: NA
V: TRBV2
D: TRBD1
J: TRBJ1-1
CDR3: CASSERDRSNTEAFF
DNA: TGTGCCAGCAGTGAAAGGGACAGGAGCAACACTGAAGCTTTCTTT

size: NA
V: TRBV30
D: NA
J: TRBJ1-2
CDR3: CAWGPIAGYTF
DNA: TGTGCCTGGGGCCCCATAGCCGGCTACACCTTC

size: NA
V: TRBV12-5
D: NA
J: TRBJ1-5
CDR3: CASGLDVGEGHF
DNA: TGTGCTAGTGGTTTGGACGTTGGCGAGGGGCATTTT

size: NA
V: TRBV19
D: NA
J: TRBJ2-3
CDR3: CASSARQTSTDTQYF
DNA: TGTGCCAGTAGTGCCAGGCAAACTAGCACAGATACGCAGTATTTT

size: once
V: TRBV27
D: NA
J: TRBJ2-7
CDR3: CASSFGRAGYEQYF
DNA: TGTGCCAGCAGTTTCGGCAGGGCAGGCTACGAGCAGTACTTC

size: NA
V: TRBV2
D: NA
J: TRBJ1-5
CDR3: CASSVPGFNQPQHF
DNA: TGTGCCAGCAGTGTGCCAGGCTTCAATCAGCCCCAGCATTTT

size: NA
V: TRBV7-9
D: NA
J: TRBJ1-5
CDR3: CASSLRQYSNQPQHF
DNA: TGTGCCAGCAGCTTAAGACAGTATAGCAATCAGCCCCAGCATTTT

size: NA
V: TRBV15
D: NA
J: TRBJ2-5
CDR3: CATSRDLVRTNQETQYF
DNA: TGTGCCACCAGCAGAGATCTTGTTCGAACTAACCAAGAGACCCAGTACTTC

size: once
V: TRBV3-1/TRBV3-2
D: TRBD2
J: TRBJ2-5
CDR3: CASSQGSGRLYQETQYF
DNA: TGTGCCAGCAGCCAGGGAAGCGGGAGGTTGTACCAAGAGACCCAGTACTTC

size: NA
V: TRBV2
D: NA
J: TRBJ2-1
CDR3: CASTSQGDEQFF
DNA: TGTGCCAGCACTTCCCAGGGCGATGAGCAGTTCTTC

size: NA
V: TRBV18
D: NA
J: TRBJ2-5
CDR3: CASSPRTAETQYF
DNA: TGTGCCAGCTCACCTAGGACAGCTGAGACCCAGTACTTC

size: NA
V: TRBV10-3
D: NA
J: TRBJ1-3
CDR3: CAISAGQKGNTIYF
DNA: TGTGCCATCAGTGCAGGACAGAAGGGAAACACCATATATTTT

size: NA
V: TRBV27
D: NA
J: TRBJ1-2
CDR3: CASSFTDPFGYTF
DNA: TGTGCCAGCAGTTTTACAGACCCGTTCGGCTACACCTTC

size: NA
V: TRBV6-5
D: TRBD2
J: TRBJ2-7
CDR3: CATSAGEVAEQYF
DNA: TGTGCCACCTCAGCGGGAGAAGTAGCCGAGCAGTACTTC

size: NA
V: TRBV25-1
D: NA
J: TRBJ1-2
CDR3: CASRGGEWRTYGYTF
DNA: TGTGCCAGCCGTGGCGGGGAGTGGAGGACCTATGGCTACACCTTC

size: few
V: TRBV14
D: NA
J: TRBJ2-7
CDR3: CASSQVLLTPSEQYF
DNA: TGTGCCAGCAGCCAAGTACTCCTTACCCCCTCCGAGCAGTACTTC

size: NA
V: TRBV7-9
D: TRBD2
J: TRBJ2-1
CDR3: CASSLAGTSGNEQFF
DNA: TGTGCCAGCAGCTTGGCCGGGACTAGCGGCAATGAGCAGTTCTTC

size: NA
V: TRBV7-2
D: TRBD2
J: TRBJ2-3
CDR3: CASRSPTGTSGDVDTQYF
DNA: TGTGCCAGCAGATCCCCGACCGGGACTAGCGGGGACGTGGATACGCAGTATTTT

size: once
V: TRBV4-2
D: NA
J: TRBJ2-3
CDR3: CASSQIDRPPSTDTQYF
DNA: TGTGCCAGCAGCCAGATCGACAGACCCCCTAGCACAGATACGCAGTATTTT

size: NA
V: TRBV9
D: TRBD1
J: TRBJ1-3
CDR3: CASSPPDRVGDTIYF
DNA: TGTGCCAGCAGCCCACCGGACAGGGTAGGAGACACCATATATTTT

size: NA
V: TRBV20-1
D: TRBD1
J: TRBJ2-1
CDR3: CSASSRRDSSYNEQFF
DNA: TGCAGTGCTAGTAGTCGTCGGGACAGCTCCTACAATGAGCAGTTCTTC